The TCR beta chain described here comes from a study of PD-1 blockade in mismatch repair-deficient tumors. Study-level findings and limits: Rapid post-treatment expansion, then contraction, generally preceding radiologic response, marked tumor-resident clones.

PCR or immunohistochemistry showed mismatch repair deficiency in every enrolled patient. The CDR3 has 12 amino acids. V was shortened by 2 bases and J by 6 bases, with 5 bases between the two germline ends. CDR1 and CDR2 (germline): SEHNR, FQNEAQ (reference sequence). Data came from immunoSEQ multiplex PCR; TCRdb stores just in-frame clones and leaves some out. The data show more than 85,000 clones, about 79% seen once. Worth noting for this clone: Its specificity is unknown.

This specimen was peripheral blood, taken 35 to 37 weeks after starting pembrolizumab. The origin of this receptor is an adult with mismatch repair-deficient cancer. The chain employs TRBV7-9 and TRBJ2-1, with D unclear. The CDR3 DNA is TGTGCCAGCAGCTTAACCAGCAATGAGCAGTTCTTC. Amino acids: CASSLTSNEQFF.